The present entry profiles one T cell receptor (beta chain) with its context. Its antigen remains unidentified. The sample is drawn from a study of cytomegalovirus exposure and HLA in healthy donors. Regarding the study as a whole: Earlier analysis found most TCR beta V segments productive about 90% or about 30% of the time.

All the people who gave samples were healthy bone marrow donors. This CDR3 comprises 12 residues. Between the trimmed V and J ends, which lost 5 bases and 4 bases, there was a span of 5 bases. Looked up from germline, CDR1 is SEHNR and CDR2 is FQNEAQ (reference sequence). The PCR made use of 60 Vbeta and 13 Jbeta primers. Repertoires were generated with immunoSEQ multiplex PCR, while TCRdb's copy carries only in-frame clones and drops some. The table includes 270,000 or so clones, over 90% detected once. What was sequenced was PBMCs. The receptor comes from a girl aged 2 to 9 in good health and CMV-seronegative. The genes are TRBV7-9 and TRBJ1-4; no firm D call. CDR3 DNA sequence: TGTGCCAGCAGCCCAAATAATGAAAAACTGTTTTTT. Protein sequence: CASSPNNEKLFF.